The rows below give T cell receptor beta chains drawn from one sample of a study of CD8 T cells in Susac syndrome. Each CDR3 protein gets one entry after TCRdb re-called the immunoSEQ multiplex PCR reads with MiXCR. The sample includes 240,000 or so distinct CDR3 sequences, 95% to 97% of them seen just once. The sequenced sample consisted of CD4+ T cells from PBMCs. Receptors were obtained from a human donor with Susac syndrome. Both conserved end residues are part of each CDR3. A D gene is named only where the DNA matches it firmly. Expanded clones get a size class; other rows say once, few or many, or leave the size out.

J,V,D,size,DNA,CDR3
TRBJ2-5,TRBV9,.,.,TGTGCCAGCAGCCGAGTCAGTCAGGAGACCCAGTACTTC,CASSRVSQETQYF
TRBJ2-1,TRBV7-2,.,.,TGTGCCAGCAGCTTAGGGGGCTCCCTCGGTGAGCAGTTCTTC,CASSLGGSLGEQFF
TRBJ2-1,TRBV6-6,TRBD1,.,TGTGCCATCAGGGGACAGGGAAACAATGAGCAGTTCTTC,CAIRGQGNNEQFF
TRBJ2-7,TRBV14,.,.,TGTGCCAGCAGCCAAGCCTCCCCGGGACAATACTACGAGCAGTACTTC,CASSQASPGQYYEQYF
TRBJ1-2,TRBV5-6,.,once,TGTGCCAGCAGCTCGTACGAGAACTATGGCTACACCTTC,CASSSYENYGYTF
TRBJ2-1,TRBV30,.,.,TGTGCCTGGAGTGGTGAATTCGGGCGAGTTTCGCAGTTCTTC,CAWSGEFGRVSQFF
TRBJ1-3,TRBV5-1,.,.,TGCGCCAGCAGCTACGGAGGGAGGCGTGACACCATATATTTT,CASSYGGRRDTIYF
TRBJ2-2,TRBV5-1,TRBD2,.,TGCGCCAGCAGCTTGGTCCTGGGGAGGGCCCACACCGGGGAGCTGTTTTTT,CASSLVLGRAHTGELFF
TRBJ2-7,TRBV5-1,.,.,TGCGCCAGCAGCGCGGGACAATCCTACGAGCAGTACTTC,CASSAGQSYEQYF
TRBJ2-7,TRBV12-3/TRBV12-4,.,once,TGTGCCAGCAGTTTAGCGTCTGGCCCGCGTACCCTCGAGCAGTACTTC,CASSLASGPRTLEQYF
TRBJ2-7,TRBV25-1,.,once,TGTGCCAGCAGTGCCCAATATTCTACCTACGAGCAGTACTTC,CASSAQYSTYEQYF
TRBJ2-2,TRBV19,TRBD1,.,TGTGCCAGTAGCCCGGGACAGGGATTAGTCGGGGAGCTGTTTTTT,CASSPGQGLVGELFF
TRBJ1-1,TRBV29-1,TRBD1,.,TGCAGCGCCTTGAACAGGACAGGGGGTGGCAAAACTGAAGCTTTCTTT,CSALNRTGGGKTEAFF
TRBJ2-3,TRBV29-1,TRBD2,.,TGCAGCGTTATGAGGACTAGCGGTCGCACAGATACGCAGTATTTT,CSVMRTSGRTDTQYF
TRBJ1-2,TRBV27,TRBD1,.,TGTGCCAGCAGGGGACAGGGTCTGGGCTATGGCTACACCTTC,CASRGQGLGYGYTF
TRBJ2-1,TRBV7-3,TRBD1,.,TGTGCCAGCAGCCTAGGGACAGGGTGGGGTGAGCAGTTCTTC,CASSLGTGWGEQFF
TRBJ2-1,TRBV30,.,.,TGTGCCTGGAACGCGGGAAGGGAGTACAATGAGCAGTTCTTC,CAWNAGREYNEQFF
TRBJ1-5,TRBV12-3/TRBV12-4,.,.,TGTGCCAGCAGGTTCGGGGTTCAGCCCCAGCATTTT,CASRFGVQPQHF
TRBJ2-7,TRBV3-1,TRBD2,.,TGTGCCAGCAGCCAAGTCAGTCGCGGGAGTGGGCAGTACTTC,CASSQVSRGSGQYF
TRBJ2-7,TRBV24-1,.,.,TGTGCCACCAGTGTGGCGGGTTCCGACGAGCAGTACTTC,CATSVAGSDEQYF
TRBJ1-1,TRBV4-1,.,.,TGCGCCAGCACCCCTCAGACAGGCCAGAACACTGAAGCTTTCTTT,CASTPQTGQNTEAFF
TRBJ1-2,TRBV30,.,.,TGTGCCTGGGGAAAATGGCGTGGAGGGAACTATGGCTACACCTTC,CAWGKWRGGNYGYTF
TRBJ2-7,TRBV9,TRBD2,.,TGTGCCAGCAGCGGAGCGGGGGGGTACCGCGAGCAGTACTTC,CASSGAGGYREQYF
TRBJ2-7,TRBV20-1,.,.,TGCAGTGCTCCCCGGGCCGGAGGGTACGAGCAGTACTTC,CSAPRAGGYEQYF
TRBJ1-2,TRBV5-4,.,.,TGTGCCAGCAGCTTCTGGGGGGGCGCAGGCGGCTACACCTTC,CASSFWGGAGGYTF
TRBJ1-2,TRBV9,.,.,TGTGCCAGCAGCGTAACACCGACAGGACCCTATGGCTACACCTTC,CASSVTPTGPYGYTF
TRBJ2-5,TRBV18,.,.,TGTGCCAGCTCCCCGGGACCGGGGGAGACCCAGTACTTC,CASSPGPGETQYF
TRBJ2-7,TRBV20-1,TRBD1,.,TGCAGTGCAAACCGCCGGACAGGGTACTACGAGCAGTACTTC,CSANRRTGYYEQYF
TRBJ1-1,TRBV7-2,.,.,TGTGCCAGCAGCTTCTCAGGGGAGGGTACTGAAGCTTTCTTT,CASSFSGEGTEAFF
TRBJ2-7,TRBV7-2,.,.,TGTGCCAGCAGCGGCCTGGGCGACCTTCTCTACGAGCAGTACTTC,CASSGLGDLLYEQYF